The TCR beta chain described here comes from a study of molecular identifiers for immune sequencing clone quantification (dated by TCRdb to the late 2010s). About the full investigation: For a replicate experiment, the RNA from either about 20,000 or 100,000 naive CD8 T cells was divided into five aliquots, and four of those aliquots went on to sequencing. This methods study used CD8 T cells to benchmark TCR RNA copy counting and molecular-identifier clustering-based TCR repertoire sequencing (MIDCIRS).

Details on this clonotype: The antigen it recognizes is unknown. No clone much larger than this one lies a single base away; base qualities are absent.

Findings and caveats that apply to the study as a whole: In CMV-specific effector cells, over 99% of molecules were held by clones above 20 RNA copies, whereas under 1% of molecules were held by such clones in naive cells. Naive libraries contained spiked-in Jurkat TCR RNA (10 copies' worth), which is not part of the donor repertoire. Modeling gave roughly 3 recovered TCR RNA copies per cell versus approximately 11 by digital PCR, implying about 30% capture efficiency. When barcode sub-clustering was not used, chimeric consensus sequences inflated TCR diversity, with chimeras reaching as high as 47%. Highly expanded clone sizes could be underestimated if identical TCR molecules share a barcode. A single cell's worth of spiked-in Jurkat TCR RNA was reported detectable even among 900,000 to 1,000,000 naive CD8 T cells.

V is trimmed back by 8 bases and J by 2 bases, and the junction contains 2 bases that no gene match accounts for. There are 13 amino acids in the CDR3, from cysteine to phenylalanine inclusive. Left in the record is the CDR3 DNA by itself, 39 bases read in frame from the first base. From a lookup of the germline V gene, CDR1 and CDR2 are SNHLY and FYNNEI. Libraries of naive CD8 T cells were built from anywhere between about 18,000 and 1,000,000 sorted cells, with 10%, 30% or 50% of the purified RNA used. Naive CD8 T cells were FACS-sorted as CD8+CD4-CCR7+CD45RA+ on a BD FACSAria II into RLT Plus buffer. Roughly nine TCR copies' worth of Jurkat RNA were spiked into about 19,000-1,100,000 naive CD8 T cell samples to test detection sensitivity. CD8 T cells were enriched using RosetteSep CD8+ T Cell Enrichment Cocktail and Ficoll-Paque, and the enriched cells then underwent ACK red cell lysis. The library relied on PCR. This sample was sequenced with a NextSeq 500. Bulk TCR libraries were made following a previously described method, with the TCR primers given in Table S5. The Qiagen AllPrep DNA/RNA kit was used to purify total RNA. Before analysis, reads from multiple sequencing runs of the same library were pooled. Per the authors' processing: Reads were retained only if their TCR constant sequence matched exactly, and those retained reads were trimmed to 150 nt and grouped according to their 12-nt molecular barcodes. Within each barcode group, reads were sub-clustered at a 15% Levenshtein threshold, and quality-weighted consensus sequences were built per RNA molecule. Non-functional sequences were removed, as were lower-count sequences one edit away from another. Based on fitting two negative binomial distributions, any barcode sub-cluster with under 20% of the maximum read count was discarded. TCRdb ran its own pipeline on the public reads, namely fastp trimming at Q25 and MiXCR clone calling, and kept in-frame beta chains. Every entry covers one CDR3 protein and lists the most common genes and DNA from its rows. The V and J calls here are based on TCRdb, not the publication. This sample holds about 500,000 distinct CDR3 sequences; about 26% were observed only once. Around 0.76% of the sample is held by the ten biggest clonotypes.

The rearrangement joined TRBV2 to TRBJ2-7; TRBD2 lines up with 11 middle nucleotides. Material for sequencing was naive CD8+ T cells from blood, with Jurkat cell RNA spiked in. Read against the paper, the sample's cell subset or site label means: FACS-sorted CD8+CD4-CCR7+CD45RA+ naive T cells. The receptor was isolated from a human donor in good health. Some libraries in this study had Jurkat cell RNA spiked in. CDR3 loop: CASLAGGPYEQYF. The nucleotide sequence is TGTGCCAGCTTAGCGGGAGGGCCCTACGAGCAGTACTTC.